This T cell receptor beta chain was obtained from a study of blood T cell repertoires in COVID-19. Study context: Acute-phase and convalescent COVID-19 samples originated in the United States, Italy and Spain.

Germline lookup yields CDR1 LGHDT and CDR2 YNNKEL (reference sequence). CDR3 length equals 15 residues. J was trimmed by 7 bases and V by 6 bases; bases with no gene match: 11. The authors' processing: Scientists estimated how many nucleated cells there were by amplifying reference gene primers. Sequencing was performed with immunoSEQ multiplex PCR; in TCRdb, only in-frame clones are kept and a portion is missing. V, J and clone size are taken as reported in that table, and D and trimming were inferred from the DNA itself. The sample holds more than 40,000 clones, approximately 90% seen once. The chain links TRBV3-1 (or the pseudogene TRBV3-2) to TRBJ2-1; 8 bases map to TRBD2. The TCR sequence derives from a man between 70 and 80 years old with acute or convalescent COVID-19. Specimen: peripheral blood. CDR3 amino acids: CASSLQVGTRNEQFF. The CDR3 DNA reads as TGTGCCAGCAGTCTGCAAGTAGGGACTAGGAATGAGCAGTTCTTC.